The next 22 T cell receptor beta chains were all read from a single sample in a study of vaccination and CD4 T cells after COVID-19. Treatment in this sample: 10-day PBMC culture with coronavirus spike peptide pools or control peptides (ViraFEST assay). No antigen has been identified for these receptors. Sequencing of DNA taken from cultured CD4+ T cells relied on the Oncomine TCR Beta short-read assay. TCRdb reprocessed the PCR reads with MiXCR, giving one entry per CDR3 protein. This sample carries over 10,000 distinct CDR3 sequences, around half of them seen once, and the ten largest clones take about a sixth. The sample in question was cultured CD4+ T cells from blood, obtained after SARS-CoV-2 vaccination. Receptors were obtained from a human donor with COVID-19.

V gene TRBV7-3 combines with J gene TRBJ1-1; a weak D match, TRBD1 (6 bases). Germline CDR1 SGHTA, CDR2 FQGTGA. The CDR3 length is 15 residues. V lost 5 bases and J 1 base, leaving 14 bases between the germline ends. CDR3 nucleotide sequence: TGTGCCAGCAGCCCAACCGGGACAAGGAACACTGAAGCTTTCTTT. Protein: CASSPTGTRNTEAFF.

The chain uses TRBV15 and TRBJ1-4; no definite D call. Trimming took 1 base from V and 7 from J, leaving 25 bases between them. The germline gives CDR1 LNHNV, CDR2 YYDKDF (reference sequence). The CDR3 contains 19 residues. In nucleotides, the CDR3 is TGTGCCACCAGCAGAGTGCGGGTGACATCACCTCCTCCCCCTGAAAAACTGTTTTTT. Translated, it gives CATSRVRVTSPPPPEKLFF.

The genes are TRBV6-4 and TRBJ1-6; no firm D call. Germline CDR1 and CDR2: MRHNA and SNTAGT. The CDR3 runs to 12 residues. The V end lost 6 bases, the J end lost 9 bases, and 9 bases lay between the germline ends. This CDR3 reads CASRLSASPLHF. CDR3 coding DNA: TGTGCCAGCAGACTAAGTGCTTCACCCCTCCACTTT.

The V and J genes are TRBV6-5 and TRBJ2-7; D gene uncertain. Germline lookup yields CDR1 MNHEY and CDR2 SVGAGI. V shed 0 bases and J shed 2 bases, with 11 bases lying between them. CDR3 size: 15 residues. In nucleotides, the CDR3 is TGTGCCAGCAGTTACTCTTTCGTCGGAACCTACGAGCAGTACTTC. This sequence encodes CASSYSFVGTYEQYF.

The genes are TRBV6-1 and TRBJ2-7; D may match TRBD1 or TRBD2 (6 bases each). Trimming took 6 bases from V and 4 from J, leaving 13 bases between them. CDR1 MNHNS and CDR2 SASEGT come from the germline V gene. The CDR3 is made up of 13 amino acids. CDR3 nucleotides: TGTGCCAGCAGACCCGGAGGGGGATACGAGCAGTACTTC. Translation gives CASRPGGGYEQYF.

CDR3 in DNA: TGTGCCAGCAGCTTAGCCGGAGCGGGGGCCCTCAATGAGCAGTTCTTC. Translated: CASSLAGAGALNEQFF. The J gene is TRBJ2-1, the V gene TRBV7-2, with 8 bases lining up with TRBD2. CDR3 length: 16 residues. Germline V lookup: CDR1 SGHTA, CDR2 FQGNSA. Unmatched junction bases numbered 7, after V lost 0 bases and J lost 6 bases.

A few counts support this clonotype. The V and J genes are TRBV24-1 and TRBJ2-2; perhaps TRBD1 as D (6 bases). The CDR3 sequence is 13 residues long. With 6 bases removed from V and 6 bases from J, the gap between germline ends came to 10 bases. Germline CDR1 reads KGHDR; CDR2 reads SFDVKD. The CDR3 DNA sequence: TGTGCCACCAGTAGGACAGATCCCGGGGAGCTGTTTTTT. This gives the protein CATSRTDPGELFF.

This clonotype has more than one count but fewer than ten. The chain carries TRBV20-1 and TRBJ2-2; 9 bases match TRBD2. V shed 0 bases, J shed 1 base, and the junction held 6 bases outside the gene matches. Germline lookup yields CDR1 DFQATT and CDR2 SNEGSKA (reference sequence). This CDR3 has 17 amino acids. CDR3: CSARDPVAGVNTGELFF. The CDR3 DNA reads TGCAGTGCTAGAGACCCGGTAGCGGGGGTGAACACCGGGGAGCTGTTTTTT.

Only a few counts were recorded for this clonotype. The rearrangement uses TRBV20-1 and TRBJ2-2; D unresolved. CDR1 is DFQATT, CDR2 SNEGSKA, per germline (reference sequence). This CDR3 spans 13 amino acids. The V and J ends lost 6 bases and 6 bases respectively, with 14 bases between them. The CDR3 nucleotides read TGCAGTGCCTCTGCATTCGTCGCCGGGGAGCTGTTTTTT. As protein: CSASAFVAGELFF.

The chain joins TRBV21-1 to TRBJ2-1; the DNA was not compared with TRBD1, the D call given in the table. TRBV21-1 is a pseudogene segment. The CDR3 loop spans 15 amino acids. The CDR3 loop is CASPAPSANYNEQFF. CDR3 DNA: TGTGCCAGTCCGGCCCCCAGCGCAAATTACAATGAGCAGTTCTTC.

In this sample, this clonotype turned up a few times. The chain combines TRBV7-2 with TRBJ2-7; 10 bases are a match to TRBD1. The germline CDR1 and CDR2 sequences are SGHTA and FQGNSA. V lost 5 bases and J lost 6; bases outside the gene matches: 7. This CDR3 spans 14 amino acids. CDR3 DNA sequence: TGTGCCAGCAGCCCGACAGGGGGCGGTCTCGAGCAGTACTTC. As protein: CASSPTGGGLEQYF.

CDR3 sequence (DNA): TGTGCCAGCAGCCAAGGGGAAACGAACACCGGGGAGCTGTTTTTT. Translation: CASSQGETNTGELFF. V usage is TRBV5-4 and J usage is TRBJ2-2; TRBD1 might be the D (5 bases). CDR1 and CDR2 from the germline V gene are SGHNT and YYREEE (reference sequence). Trimming took 4 bases from V and 0 from J, leaving 10 bases between them. The CDR3 runs to 15 residues.

V and J are TRBV11-3 and TRBJ2-3, with D possibly TRBD2 on 6 matching bases. CDR3 length: 12 amino acids. Trimming cost V 7 bases and J 6 bases, with 11 bases left between them. Germline values: CDR1 SGHNT, CDR2 YENEEA. CDR3 nucleotide sequence: TGTGCCAGCAACCGAGGAGGGGATACGCAGTATTTT. It codes for CASNRGGDTQYF.

This sequence joins TRBV20-1 and TRBJ2-7; TRBD1 is a possible D gene (5 bases). This CDR3 has 14 residues. Deletions cut 2 bases from V and 4 bases from J, with 15 bases between. The germline V gene has CDR1 DFQATT and CDR2 SNEGSKA (reference sequence). CDR3 DNA: TGCAGTGCTAGACCCCCCGGACAACTATACGAGCAGTACTTC. Translation gives CSARPPGQLYEQYF.

V and J are TRBV20-1 and TRBJ2-7, with 11 nucleotides matching TRBD2. Germline CDR1 is DFQATT and CDR2 is SNEGSKA (reference sequence). V lost 3 bases and J lost 3; bases outside the gene matches: 4. The CDR3 is 14 amino acids. The CDR3 bases are TGCAGTGCTAGCACCGGGACTAGCGGCTACGAGCAGTACTTC. It is translated as CSASTGTSGYEQYF.

The table lists this clonotype with a few counts. The chain couples TRBV5-1 to TRBJ2-5; either TRBD1 or TRBD2 may fit D (5 bases each). This CDR3 region has 15 residues. The V end was cut by 5 bases, the J end by 1 base, with 15 bases between. Germline CDR1 and CDR2: SGHRS and YFSETQ. This chain's CDR3 is CASRLQGDTQETQYF. In DNA, the CDR3 is TGCGCCAGCAGGCTGCAGGGAGACACCCAAGAGACCCAGTACTTC.

The gene calls are TRBV6-2 or TRBV6-3 and TRBJ2-5; 8 bases are a match to TRBD1. With 6 bases clipped from V and 4 bases from J, the junction kept 4 bases outside the gene matches. This CDR3 has 13 residues. Germline CDR1 and CDR2: MNHEY and SVGEGT. CDR3 protein: CASRGTGVETQYF. In DNA, the CDR3 is TGTGCCAGCAGGGGGACAGGAGTAGAGACCCAGTACTTC.

This clonotype has only one observation. A junction end diverges from the germline sequence, so it may reflect a read error. The chain is built from TRBV7-7 and TRBJ2-2; tentatively, D is TRBD2 (6 bases). The germline V gene encodes CDR1 SSHAT and CDR2 FNYEAQ (reference sequence). This CDR3 has 15 residues. In DNA form, the CDR3 reads TGTGCTAGCAGCCCAATGGGAGGGAACACCGGGGAGCTGTTTTTT. This translates into CASSPMGGNTGELFF.

This clonotype was seen more than once but under ten times. The chain couples TRBV6-5 to TRBJ1-1; 10 positions agree with TRBD1. The trim removed 2 bases at V and 3 bases at J, leaving 6 bases unmatched. CDR1 is MNHEY, CDR2 SVGAGI, per germline. There are 16 residues in the CDR3. The CDR3 spells CASSYRDRGPDTEAFF. CDR3 bases: TGTGCCAGCAGTTACCGGGACAGGGGCCCAGACACTGAAGCTTTCTTT.

The chain couples TRBV4-2 to TRBJ1-2; 7 bases agree with TRBD1. This CDR3 has 15 amino acids. Germline V CDR1 and CDR2: LGHNA, YNFKEQ. The trim removed 2 bases at V and 8 bases at J, leaving 11 bases unmatched. DNA for the CDR3: TGTGCCAGCAGCCAATTAACAGGGGTGGTAGGGGGCTACACCTTC. Amino acid sequence: CASSQLTGVVGGYTF.

This clonotype showed up just a few times. The chain links TRBV30 to TRBJ1-6; D not certain. The CDR3 extends over 11 amino acids. CDR1 is GTSNPN, CDR2 SVGIG, per germline (reference sequence). The CDR3 loop reads CAAANNSPLHF. The CDR3 nucleotides read TGTGCGGCGGCGAATAATTCACCCCTCCACTTT.

The chain has TRBV20-1 and TRBJ2-1, with 10 bases matching TRBD2. With 3 bases clipped from V and 2 bases from J, the junction kept 7 bases outside the gene matches. Germline CDR1 reads DFQATT; CDR2 reads SNEGSKA (reference sequence). The CDR3 runs 16 residues. CDR3 protein: CSASPPLAGAYNEQFF. The CDR3 coding sequence is TGCAGTGCTAGTCCCCCCCTAGCGGGGGCCTACAATGAGCAGTTCTTC.